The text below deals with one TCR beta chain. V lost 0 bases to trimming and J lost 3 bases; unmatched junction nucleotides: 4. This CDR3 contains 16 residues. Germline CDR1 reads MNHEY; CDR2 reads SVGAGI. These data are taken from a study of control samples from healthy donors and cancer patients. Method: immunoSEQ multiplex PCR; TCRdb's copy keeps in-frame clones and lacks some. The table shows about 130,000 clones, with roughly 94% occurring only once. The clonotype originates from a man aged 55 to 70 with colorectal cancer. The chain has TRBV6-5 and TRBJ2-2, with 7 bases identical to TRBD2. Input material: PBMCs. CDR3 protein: CASSYSGRADTGELFF. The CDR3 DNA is TGTGCCAGCAGTTACTCGGGGAGGGCGGACACCGGGGAGCTGTTTTTT.